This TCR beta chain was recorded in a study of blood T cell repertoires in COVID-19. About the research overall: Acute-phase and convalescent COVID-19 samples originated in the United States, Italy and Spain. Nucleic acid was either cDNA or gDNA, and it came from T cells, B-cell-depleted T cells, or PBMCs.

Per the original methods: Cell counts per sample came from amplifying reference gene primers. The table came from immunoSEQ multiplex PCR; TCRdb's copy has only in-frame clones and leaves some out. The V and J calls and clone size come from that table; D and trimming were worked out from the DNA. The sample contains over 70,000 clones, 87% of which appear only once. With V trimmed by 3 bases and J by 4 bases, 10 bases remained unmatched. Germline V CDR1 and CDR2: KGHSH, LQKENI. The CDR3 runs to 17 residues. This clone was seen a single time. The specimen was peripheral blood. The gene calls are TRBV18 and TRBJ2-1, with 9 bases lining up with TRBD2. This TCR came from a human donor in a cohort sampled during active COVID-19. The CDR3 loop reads CASSPPASGADYNEQFF. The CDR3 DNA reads TGTGCCAGCTCACCCCCGGCTAGCGGGGCGGATTACAATGAGCAGTTCTTC.